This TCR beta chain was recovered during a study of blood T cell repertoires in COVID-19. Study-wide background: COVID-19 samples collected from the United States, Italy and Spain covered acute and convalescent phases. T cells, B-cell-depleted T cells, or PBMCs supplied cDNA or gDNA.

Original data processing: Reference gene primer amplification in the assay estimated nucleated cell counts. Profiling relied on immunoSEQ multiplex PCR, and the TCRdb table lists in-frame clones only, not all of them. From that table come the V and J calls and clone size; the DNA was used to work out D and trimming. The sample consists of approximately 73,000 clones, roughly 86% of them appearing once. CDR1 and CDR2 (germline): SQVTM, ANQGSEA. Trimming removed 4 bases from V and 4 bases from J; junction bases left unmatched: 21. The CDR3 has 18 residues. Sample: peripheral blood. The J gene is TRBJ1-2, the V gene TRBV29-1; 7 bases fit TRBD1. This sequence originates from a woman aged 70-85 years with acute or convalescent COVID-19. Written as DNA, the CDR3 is TGCAGCGTTGGGCCCGACCTTGGACAGGCCGCTAGAGGCTATGGCTACACCTTC. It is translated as CSVGPDLGQAARGYGYTF.